The 27 T cell receptor beta chains listed next were all sequenced from one sample in a study of CD8 T cells in Susac syndrome (dated by TCRdb to 2018 to 2020). Libraries came from the immunoSEQ multiplex PCR assay. RNA was extracted using the RNeasy kit, and about 0.45 to 1 ug of the RNA was reverse transcribed with random hexamers. TCRdb reworked the public reads: Q25 trimming with fastp, MiXCR clone assembly, productive beta chains retained. Rows with one shared CDR3 protein collapse into an entry with the most common genes and DNA. The sample has some 110,000 distinct CDR3 sequences on record, around 94% of them singletons. The ten most abundant clones make up more than 0.075% of the sample. Specimen: CD4+ T cells from PBMCs. The receptors derive from a human donor in good health.

This chain joins TRBV6-1 and TRBJ2-2; D not resolved. The CDR3 length is 12 residues. CDR1 and CDR2 (germline): MNHNS, SASEGT. V was clipped by 6 bases and J by 5 bases, with 7 bases between them. The CDR3 reads CASRFLTGELFF. For the CDR3, the DNA is TGTGCCAGCAGATTTCTAACCGGGGAGCTGTTTTTT.

V usage is TRBV7-2 and J usage is TRBJ2-1, with D unclear. The CDR3 extends over 15 amino acids. Trimming stripped 3 bases from V and 0 bases from J, with 9 bases between. Germline V CDR1 and CDR2: SGHTA, FQGNSA. The CDR3 nucleotides are TGTGCCAGCAGCTTTACAGCGAGCTCCTACAATGAGCAGTTCTTC. Translated, it gives CASSFTASSYNEQFF.

The chain carries TRBV20-1 and TRBJ1-3, with D perhaps TRBD1 (5 bases). V was cut by 3 bases and J by 2 bases, with 11 bases left in between. This CDR3 is built from 14 residues. CDR1 is DFQATT and CDR2 is SNEGSKA in the germline V gene (reference sequence). The chain's CDR3 is CSASLGTAGNTIYF. The CDR3 nucleotides are TGCAGTGCTAGCCTAGGGACGGCTGGAAACACCATATATTTT.

In DNA, the CDR3 is TGTGCCAGCAGCTTAGGGGGGCAACAGCCCCAGCATTTT. Translating it yields CASSLGGQQPQHF. The rearrangement uses TRBV7-9 and TRBJ1-5; tentative D call: TRBD1 (6 bases). The CDR3 is 13 amino acids. Trimming stripped 1 base from V and 7 bases from J, with 8 bases between. Germline V gene lookup returns CDR1 SEHNR and CDR2 FQNEAQ (reference sequence).

The chain is built from TRBV9 and TRBJ2-3; the D gene is possibly TRBD2 (6 bases). This CDR3 contains 16 residues. Looked up from germline, CDR1 is SGDLS and CDR2 is YYNGEE. The V and J ends lost 0 bases and 2 bases respectively, with 13 bases between them. CDR3: CASSVEVSGNTDTQYF. The CDR3 DNA reads as TGTGCCAGCAGCGTAGAAGTTAGCGGCAACACAGATACGCAGTATTTT.

The V and J genes are TRBV14 and TRBJ2-3; D possibly corresponds to TRBD1 (6 bases). The germline gives CDR1 SGHDN, CDR2 FVKESK. Trimming cost V 1 base and J 4 bases, with 15 bases left between them. The CDR3 contains 16 residues. The CDR3 loop reads CASSQGSFRGADTQYF. Here the CDR3 DNA reads TGTGCCAGCAGCCAAGGGTCCTTCAGGGGAGCAGATACGCAGTATTTT.

In DNA form, the CDR3 reads TGTGCCAGCAGCGCCCTGGAGGGCACTGAAGCTTTCTTT. Translation: CASSALEGTEAFF. This chain links TRBV9 with TRBJ1-1; D unresolved. The CDR3 loop spans 13 amino acids. V was clipped by 3 bases and J by 4 bases, with 10 bases between them. Germline assignment: CDR1 SGDLS and CDR2 YYNGEE.

Here the CDR3 DNA reads TGTGCCAGCAGCGTCAGGGGACGGAGTGACGAAAAACTGTTTTTT. Its translation is CASSVRGRSDEKLFF. This chain connects TRBV6-5 to TRBJ1-4; weak D call: TRBD1 (6 bases). The germline V gene has CDR1 MNHEY and CDR2 SVGAGI. The CDR3 has 15 amino acids. Trimming took off 6 bases at V and 8 bases at J, with 19 bases between the two ends.

The chain is built from TRBV19 and TRBJ2-7; 8 bases are shared with TRBD2. The CDR3 is 14 amino acids. From germline, CDR1 is LNHDA and CDR2 SQIVND (reference sequence). V gave up 3 bases and J gave up 2 bases; unmatched junction bases: 3. In DNA form, the CDR3 reads TGTGCCAGTAGTATCCGGGAGGGCCCCTACGAGCAGTACTTC. Amino acid sequence: CASSIREGPYEQYF.

V is TRBV6-2 or TRBV6-3 and J is TRBJ2-2; the D is unclear. This CDR3 is built from 12 residues. Germline V CDR1 and CDR2: MNHEY, SVGEGT. Trimming cost V 5 bases and J 5 bases, with 6 bases left between them. CDR3 sequence reads: CASSRNTGELFF. CDR3 bases: TGTGCCAGCAGTAGGAATACCGGGGAGCTGTTTTTT.

The rearrangement uses TRBV5-1 and TRBJ2-5; possibly TRBD1 for D (6 bases). CDR1 is SGHRS and CDR2 is YFSETQ in the germline V gene. CDR3 length: 13 amino acids. Trimming shortened V by 9 bases and J by 5 bases, and 17 bases separated the two germline ends. The CDR3 DNA reads TGCGCCAACGGGTACGGGCAGGGGGAGACCCAGTACTTC. Translated: CANGYGQGETQYF.

V is TRBV3-1 and J is TRBJ1-2; 7 positions match TRBD1. After removal of 4 bases from V and 1 base from J, the junction contained 3 bases not matched to a gene. The CDR3 is made up of 14 amino acids. The germline CDR1 and CDR2 sequences are LGHDT and YNNKEL (reference sequence). CDR3 DNA sequence: TGTGCCAGCAGCCGGACAGGACTTAACTATGGCTACACCTTC. Its translation: CASSRTGLNYGYTF.

The chain is built from TRBV29-1 and TRBJ2-5; maybe TRBD1 (7 bases). V lost 5 bases and J lost 5, with 12 bases in between. Germline V gene data show CDR1 as SQVTM and CDR2 as ANQGSEA. CDR3 size: 12 residues. The CDR3 here is CSVRGTAETQYF. In nucleotides, the CDR3 is TGCAGCGTTCGGGGGACAGCTGAGACCCAGTACTTC. Full variable domain (rest looked up from reference TRBV29-1 and TRBJ2-5): SAVISQKPSRDICQRGTSLTIQCQVDSQVTMMFWYRQQPGQSLTLIATANQGSEATYESGFVIDKFPISRPNLTFSTLTVSNMSPEDSSIYLCSVRGTAETQYFGPGTRLLVL.

The gene calls are TRBV20-1 and TRBJ1-4; tentatively, D is TRBD1 (5 bases). The V end was cut by 1 base, the J end by 7 bases, with 16 bases between. The CDR3 totals 15 residues. CDR1 is DFQATT and CDR2 is SNEGSKA in the germline V gene (reference sequence). CDR3 loop: CSARGALGVGEKLFF. CDR3 nucleotides: TGCAGTGCTAGAGGCGCCCTGGGGGTCGGTGAAAAACTGTTTTTT.

The chain is built from TRBV14 and TRBJ2-5; 9 nucleotides agree with TRBD1. V gave up 2 bases and J gave up 4 bases; unmatched junction bases: 2. CDR3 length: 14 amino acids. Germline CDR1 reads SGHDN; CDR2 reads FVKESK. The CDR3, as DNA: TGTGCCAGCAGCCAAAGGACAGGGGTAGAGACCCAGTACTTC. This encodes CASSQRTGVETQYF. Together with reference TRBV14 and TRBJ2-5, the CDR3 gives the full variable domain: EAGVTQFPSHSVIEKGQTVTLRCDPISGHDNLYWYRRVMGKEIKFLLHFVKESKQDESGMPNNRFLAERTGGTYSTLKVQPAELEDSGVYFCASSQRTGVETQYFGPGTRLLVL.

The chain uses TRBV30 and TRBJ2-6, with 7 bases fitting TRBD1. With V trimmed by 4 bases and J by 2 bases, 17 bases remained unmatched. This CDR3 has 19 residues. Germline CDR1 and CDR2: GTSNPN and SVGIG (reference sequence). This CDR3 is CAWNPKGGRERPGANVLTF. The CDR3 region has the DNA TGTGCCTGGAACCCTAAAGGGGGCAGGGAGAGACCTGGGGCCAACGTCCTGACTTTC.

The rearrangement joins TRBV29-1 to TRBJ2-5, with D hard to call. Germline CDR1 SQVTM, CDR2 ANQGSEA. The CDR3 runs to 13 residues. Trimming took off 4 bases at V and 5 bases at J, with 14 bases between the two ends. CDR3 nucleotides: TGCAGCGTTGGGTACGGCGCCGCCGAGACCCAGTACTTC. Translating it yields CSVGYGAAETQYF.

This chain connects TRBV20-1 to TRBJ2-1; 7 nucleotides align to TRBD1. Losses at the gene ends were 0 bases for V and 5 bases for J; bases not matched to a gene: 10. CDR3 length: 16 amino acids. CDR1 DFQATT and CDR2 SNEGSKA come from the germline V gene (reference sequence). CDR3 sequence (DNA): TGCAGTGCTAGAGACCCCCTTGGGACAGCAAACAATGAGCAGTTCTTC. Translation gives CSARDPLGTANNEQFF.

The chain uses TRBV30 and TRBJ1-2; 10 bases map to TRBD1. CDR1 is GTSNPN, CDR2 SVGIG, per germline (reference sequence). This CDR3 comprises 12 residues. V shed 4 bases and J 7 bases; nucleotides not matched to a gene: 3. The DNA for the CDR3 is TGTGCCTGGATTCGGACAGGGGGTGGCTACACCTTC. This encodes CAWIRTGGGYTF.

This clonotype was counted a few times. The chain is built from TRBV9 and TRBJ1-1; 7 bases align to TRBD1. Germline V gene sequence: CDR1 SGDLS, CDR2 YYNGEE. Losses at the gene ends were 7 bases for V and 0 bases for J; bases not matched to a gene: 6. The CDR3 is made up of 14 amino acids. Here the CDR3 reads CASSPGTVNTEAFF. As DNA, the CDR3 is TGTGCCAGCTCGCCGGGGACAGTGAACACTGAAGCTTTCTTT.

This chain uses TRBV18 with TRBJ1-5, with TRBD1 as a possible D gene (5 bases). The CDR3 totals 15 residues. The germline gives CDR1 KGHSH, CDR2 LQKENI. Trimming pared 2 bases from V and 3 bases from J, leaving 11 bases between. CDR3 DNA sequence: TGTGCCAGCTCACCAGACACAGGCTTCAATCAGCCCCAGCATTTT. Its translation: CASSPDTGFNQPQHF.

This clonotype was seen more than once but under ten times. The CDR3 spells CASSLNRGRYGYTF. The DNA for the CDR3 is TGTGCCAGCAGCTTGAACAGGGGCCGATATGGCTACACCTTC. The chain has TRBV7-2 and TRBJ1-2, with 7 nucleotides matching TRBD1. This CDR3 contains 14 residues. V was clipped by 3 bases and J by 5 bases; unmatched bases: 6. Germline V gene lookup returns CDR1 SGHTA and CDR2 FQGNSA.

The chain uses TRBV20-1 and TRBJ2-7; no firm D call. The V and J ends lost 4 bases and 0 bases respectively, with 16 bases between them. This CDR3 has 15 amino acids. CDR1 is DFQATT, CDR2 SNEGSKA, per germline (reference sequence). CDR3 in DNA: TGCAGTGCTATCTGGGTTGGCGTAAGCTCCTACGAGCAGTACTTC. The encoded protein is CSAIWVGVSSYEQYF.

The V gene is TRBV20-1, the J gene TRBJ2-1; 13 bases align to TRBD2. CDR3 size: 16 residues. The ends lost 8 bases at V and 3 bases at J; junction bases unmatched: 10. Looked up from germline, CDR1 is DFQATT and CDR2 is SNEGSKA (reference sequence). The CDR3 bases are TGCAGTTCTCTATCCGGGACTAGCGGGGTCTACAATGAGCAGTTCTTC. This encodes CSSLSGTSGVYNEQFF.

The rearrangement joins TRBV2 to TRBJ2-2; D unclear. CDR1 is SNHLY, CDR2 FYNNEI, per germline. V lost 8 bases and J lost 5, with 12 bases in between. This CDR3 has 13 amino acids. The CDR3 region has the DNA TGTGCCAGCGAGACAATGGCGACCGGGGAGCTGTTTTTT. It encodes CASETMATGELFF.

The V gene is TRBV29-1, the J gene TRBJ2-2; TRBD1 is a possible D gene (5 bases). This CDR3 has 11 residues. Germline V gives CDR1 SQVTM, CDR2 ANQGSEA. The V gene lost 7 bases and the J gene lost 5 bases, with 8 bases spanning the gap. The chain's CDR3 is CSARATGELFF. The CDR3 nucleotides read TGCAGCGCCAGGGCGACCGGGGAGCTGTTTTTT.

This rearrangement joins TRBV3-1 to TRBJ2-7; unclear D gene. V was clipped by 6 bases and J by 7 bases, with 16 bases between them. Per germline, CDR1 LGHDT and CDR2 YNNKEL (reference sequence). The CDR3 is 13 residues long. CDR3 in amino acids: CASRPLGWGEQYF. CDR3 DNA sequence: TGTGCCAGCAGACCACTTGGGTGGGGTGAGCAGTACTTC.